These 9 T cell receptor beta chains came from one sample sequenced in a study of blood T cell repertoires in COVID-19. Measured with immunoSEQ multiplex PCR; TCRdb has only the in-frame clones, and not every one. The table shows under 400,000 clones, with almost 90% occurring only once. The sequenced material came from peripheral blood. The receptors were gathered from a man aged 18 to 30 with active or convalescent COVID-19.

This clone is a singleton in its sample. J is TRBJ2-5 and V is TRBV4-1, with TRBD2 as a possible D gene (6 bases). CDR3 length: 15 amino acids. Germline-derived CDR1 and CDR2 are MGHRA and YSYEKL. V was clipped by 0 bases and J by 2 bases, with 10 bases between them. CDR3 nucleotides: TGCGCCAGCAGCCAAGATTGGGGAGGTCAAGAGACCCAGTACTTC. Translated: CASSQDWGGQETQYF.

The chain combines TRBV24-1 with TRBJ1-6; D unresolved. The CDR3 is 14 residues long. V gave up 5 bases and J gave up 7 bases, with 11 bases separating them. Germline-derived CDR1 and CDR2 are KGHDR and SFDVKD. The CDR3 here is CATSGGTSNSPLHF. CDR3 DNA sequence: TGTGCCACCAGTGGCGGAACTTCCAATTCACCCCTCCACTTT.

V gene TRBV3-1 (or the pseudogene TRBV3-2) combines with J gene TRBJ2-5, with TRBD1 matching over 10 bases. Germline trimming cut 3 bases from V and 5 bases from J; bases unmatched to any gene: 12. The germline CDR1 and CDR2 sequences are LGHDT and YNNKEL (reference sequence). The CDR3 extends over 17 amino acids. The CDR3 region is CASSQGGQGEFGETQYF. The CDR3 DNA sequence: TGTGCCAGCAGCCAGGGCGGACAGGGGGAATTCGGGGAGACCCAGTACTTC.

The chain couples TRBV7-9 to TRBJ2-7; D gene ambiguous. V lost 5 bases to trimming and J lost 0 bases, with 8 bases between them. This CDR3 is 13 amino acids long. Germline CDR1 is SEHNR and CDR2 is FQNEAQ (reference sequence). This CDR3 is CASSQVISYEQYF. The CDR3, as DNA: TGTGCCAGCAGCCAGGTGATCTCCTACGAGCAGTACTTC.

The gene calls are TRBV7-2 and TRBJ2-7; maybe TRBD1 (6 bases). The CDR3 has 16 residues. V gave up 5 bases and J gave up 0 bases, with 17 bases separating them. CDR1 and CDR2 from the germline V gene are SGHTA and FQGNSA. CDR3 sequence: CASSGNRALNSYEQYF. CDR3 DNA: TGTGCCAGCAGCGGTAACAGGGCCCTAAACTCCTACGAGCAGTACTTC.

The chain joins TRBV6-5 to TRBJ2-7; 11 bases agree with TRBD2. The J segment lost 6 bases and the V segment lost 10 bases, leaving 8 bases of the junction unmatched. This CDR3 spans 13 amino acids. CDR1 is MNHEY, CDR2 SVGAGI, per germline. In nucleotides, the CDR3 is TGTGCCATAACGGGACTAGCGGCAGTCGAGCAGTACTTC. Its protein is CAITGLAAVEQYF.

V usage is TRBV7-9 and J usage is TRBJ1-2; D is unresolved. Germline V gene data show CDR1 as SEHNR and CDR2 as FQNEAQ (reference sequence). Trimming shortened V by 5 bases and J by 3 bases, and 10 bases separated the two germline ends. CDR3 length equals 13 residues. Here the CDR3 reads CASSERGDYGYTF. The DNA for the CDR3 is TGTGCCAGCAGCGAGCGGGGAGACTATGGCTACACCTTC.

This chain links TRBV7-9 with TRBJ2-5; D gene unclear. The CDR3 runs to 13 residues. Trimming took 3 bases from V and 1 from J, leaving 6 bases between them. Per germline, CDR1 SEHNR and CDR2 FQNEAQ (reference sequence). CDR3 nucleotides: TGTGCCAGCAGCTTCGAGCTCCAAGAGACCCAGTACTTC. This codes for CASSFELQETQYF.

This chain connects TRBV7-9 to TRBJ2-2; D perhaps matches TRBD1 (6 bases). V lost 4 bases to trimming and J lost 2 bases, with 11 bases between them. The CDR3 sequence is 15 residues long. The germline gives CDR1 SEHNR, CDR2 FQNEAQ (reference sequence). CDR3: CASSSSRGNTGELFF. CDR3 sequence (DNA): TGTGCCAGCAGCTCTAGCAGGGGAAACACCGGGGAGCTGTTTTTT.